This T cell receptor (beta chain) was identified during a study of cytomegalovirus exposure and HLA in healthy donors. Study-level results: A prior analysis recorded that most TCR beta V segments were productive about 87% or about 30% of the time.

The PCR employed 60 Vbeta primers together with 13 Jbeta primers. As handled by the study authors: Among the unique TCR beta chains that a later analysis counted, roughly 80 million in all, roughly 9.9 million were shared. Only in-frame clones appear in the TCRdb table, and some are missing; sequencing was by immunoSEQ multiplex PCR. The V and J calls and clone size come from that table; D and trimming were worked out from the DNA. Counted here are about 170,000 clones, 65% to 75% occurring once; the ten biggest clones make up less than 2.5%. Nominally healthy donors provided the samples, though records likely missed some immune exposures. Nobody recorded the CMV serostatus of this donor. Trimming took 5 bases from V and 7 from J, leaving 8 bases between them. Per germline, CDR1 SQVTM and CDR2 ANQGSEA. CDR3 length: 10 residues. Points on this clone: Its antigen is currently unknown.

The TCR comes from a human donor in good health. This chain links TRBV29-1 with TRBJ1-1; no definite D call. Sequencing input: PBMCs. The DNA for the CDR3 is TGCAGCGTTCGACGGGATGAAGCTTTCTTT. Its protein is CSVRRDEAFF.